A single sample gave rise to the 30 T cell receptor beta chains below, sequenced in a study of T cells in Graves' hyperthyroidism and ophthalmopathy. TCR beta CDR3 regions were amplified from RNA transcripts. HTBI primers were used for first-round RT-PCR of the TCR CDR3. TCRdb independently ran MiXCR on the multiplex PCR reads; one entry per CDR3 protein. The data hold 75,000 to 100,000 distinct CDR3 sequences, with 51% observed a single time. The specimen was blood. The receptors here all came from a woman aged 40 to 50 with Graves' hyperthyroidism.

This clonotype was observed many times. This chain uses TRBV29-1 with TRBJ2-3, with TRBD1 matching over 7 bases. The CDR3 runs to 14 residues. Germline loops: CDR1 SQVTM, CDR2 ANQGSEA. J lost 0 bases, V lost 7 bases, and 7 bases had no gene match. The CDR3 DNA sequence: TGCAGCGCCATCAGACAGGGTAGCACAGATACGCAGTATTTT. It codes for CSAIRQGSTDTQYF.

Details on this clonotype: A read error may be the cause here, since a much bigger clone is one base away. The V gene is TRBV5-1, the J gene TRBJ1-3; 7 bases map to TRBD1. Germline loops: CDR1 SGHRS, CDR2 YFSETQ. This CDR3 has 15 residues. For the CDR3, the DNA is TGCGCCAACAGCCCGGGACAGTCCTCTGGAAACACCATATATTTT. It yields the protein CANSPGQSSGNTIYF.

The chain combines TRBV28 with TRBJ2-2; 7 nucleotides match TRBD1. Germline values: CDR1 MDHEN, CDR2 SYDVKM. The CDR3 covers 16 residues. The junction had 12 bases not matched to a gene; V was cut back by 6 bases and J by 5 bases. The CDR3 is CASRGRGLERTGELFF. CDR3 nucleotides: TGTGCCAGCAGGGGAAGGGGGCTTGAACGAACCGGGGAGCTGTTTTTT.

About this clonotype itself: This may be a read error: a much more frequent sequence differs by one nucleotide. The rearrangement links TRBV6-7 to TRBJ1-6, with a tentative D call TRBD1 (5 bases). TRBV6-7 qualifies as an ORF whose function is uncertain. Between the trimmed V and J ends, which lost 2 bases and 7 bases, there was a span of 21 bases. The CDR3 length is 18 residues. The CDR3 DNA is TGTGCCAGCAGTTACCCGCGGGGCCCAGGGCTTCCAAATTCACCCCTCCACTTT. It is translated as CASSYPRGPGLPNSPLHF.

There are many counts of this clonotype. The chain combines TRBV12-3 or TRBV12-4 with TRBJ1-2, with D hard to call. The CDR3 spans 12 residues. The V end lost 6 bases, the J end lost 4 bases, and 9 bases lay between the germline ends. Here the CDR3 DNA reads TGTGCCAGCAGCCTCAGGTCCTATGGCTACACCTTC. Its translation: CASSLRSYGYTF.

In its sample, this clonotype was seen many times. V gene TRBV18 combines with J gene TRBJ2-7; tentatively, D is TRBD1 (6 bases). Trimming removed 2 bases at V and 2 bases at J, with 7 bases between. CDR1 is KGHSH and CDR2 is LQKENI in the germline V gene. The CDR3 consists of 13 residues. In DNA form, the CDR3 reads TGTGCCAGCTCACCAGGGGACACCTACGAGCAGTACTTC. Amino acids: CASSPGDTYEQYF.

The chain has TRBV2 and TRBJ1-2, with TRBD1 identical over 7 bases. Germline CDR1 and CDR2: SNHLY and FYNNEI. After removal of 7 bases from V and 4 bases from J, the junction contained 12 bases not matched to a gene. The CDR3 is 15 residues long. The DNA of the CDR3 is TGTGCCAGCACCCCCGGGACAGCGACCTTCTATGGCTACACCTTC. Translating it yields CASTPGTATFYGYTF.

This clonotype has only a few counts. This may be a read error: a much more frequent sequence differs by one nucleotide. CDR3 amino acids: CASSLAGTAANEKLFF. DNA for the CDR3: TGTGCCAGCAGCTTGGCTGGGACAGCAGCTAATGAAAAACTGTTTTTT. The chain has TRBV7-2 and TRBJ1-4, with 7 bases identical to TRBD1. CDR1 and CDR2 from the germline V gene are SGHTA and FQGNSA. This CDR3 spans 16 amino acids. J gave up 3 bases and V 3 bases, and 7 bases lay outside the gene matches.

This CDR3 is CASSLGQTGEQYF. The CDR3 DNA follows: TGTGCCAGCAGCTTAGGGCAAACGGGCGAGCAGTACTTC. This chain connects TRBV7-4 to TRBJ2-7, with D unclear. This CDR3 region has 13 residues. The ends were cut back, 1 base at V and 6 bases at J, with 10 bases in the middle. The germline V gene has CDR1 SGHVT and CDR2 SQSDAQ. Looking up the rest from reference TRBV7-4 and TRBJ2-7 gives the full variable domain: GAGVSQSPRYKVAKRGRDVALRCDSISGHVTLYWYRQTLGQGSEVLTYSQSDAQRDKSGRPSGRFSAERPERSVSTLKIQRTEQGDSAVYLCASSLGQTGEQYFGPGTRLTVT.

This clonotype was counted at least ten times. This may stem from a read error, because a much larger clone lies one nucleotide away. The gene calls are TRBV7-2 and TRBJ2-7; D gene uncertain. Germline V gives CDR1 SGHTA, CDR2 FQGNSA. This CDR3 contains 15 residues. The CDR3 reads CDSSLAQQSNYEQYF. CDR3 coding DNA: TGTGACAGCAGCTTAGCCCAACAGTCCAACTACGAGCAGTACTTC.

This chain links TRBV7-2 with TRBJ2-2, with D maybe TRBD1 (5 bases). This CDR3 is 16 amino acids long. The V end was cut by 5 bases, the J end by 0 bases, with 13 bases between. The V gene's germline CDR1 is SGHTA and CDR2 FQGNSA. The CDR3 nucleotides are TGTGCCAGCAGCCCCCTTGACAGCACGAACACCGGGGAGCTGTTTTTT. Its translation is CASSPLDSTNTGELFF.

The genes are TRBV7-9 and TRBJ2-5, with a weak D call TRBD2 (6 bases). The CDR3 length is 15 residues. CDR1 SEHNR and CDR2 FQNEAQ come from the germline V gene (reference sequence). V gave up 3 bases and J gave up 0 bases, with 11 bases separating them. This CDR3 is CASSFTIADQETQYF. The CDR3 nucleotides read TGTGCCAGCAGCTTTACGATAGCGGACCAAGAGACCCAGTACTTC.

V usage is TRBV2 and J usage is TRBJ1-4; a weak D match, TRBD1 (5 bases). The ends were cut back, 8 bases at V and 2 bases at J, with 9 bases in the middle. The CDR3 runs to 13 residues. CDR1 and CDR2 from the germline V gene are SNHLY and FYNNEI. CDR3 coding DNA: TGTGCCAGCTCACGGGGGACTAATGAAAAACTGTTTTTT. Protein product: CASSRGTNEKLFF.

Many counts were recorded for this clonotype. The CDR3 coding sequence is TGTGCCAGCAGCGAGACCGGGACAGGATCAGGAAACACCATATATTTT. Protein: CASSETGTGSGNTIYF. This rearrangement joins TRBV9 to TRBJ1-3; 8 nucleotides match TRBD1. Germline V lookup: CDR1 SGDLS, CDR2 YYNGEE. Germline trimming cut 3 bases from V and 4 bases from J; bases unmatched to any gene: 9. This CDR3 has 16 residues. Filled out from reference TRBV9 and TRBJ1-3, the complete variable domain reads DSGVTQTPKHLITATGQRVTLRCSPRSGDLSVYWYQQSLDQGLQFLIQYYNGEERAKGNILERFSAQQFPDLHSELNLSSLELGDSALYFCASSETGTGSGNTIYFGEGSWLTVV.

The chain links TRBV29-1 to TRBJ2-5; 8 bases agree with TRBD1. The J call may be faulty, since TRBJ2-7 better matches the DNA end. Germline V gene sequence: CDR1 SQVTM, CDR2 ANQGSEA. CDR3 length equals 12 residues. The CDR3: CSVGTGHHEQYF. In DNA form, the CDR3 reads TGCAGCGTTGGGACAGGGCACCACGAGCAGTACTTC.

This clonotype has a count of ten or more. This sequence joins TRBV15 and TRBJ2-2; 10 bases are shared with TRBD1. This CDR3 has 15 amino acids. V was clipped by 0 bases and J by 6 bases; unmatched bases: 1. Germline CDR1 LNHNV, CDR2 YYDKDF (reference sequence). CDR3 loop: CATSREGTGAGELFF. DNA for the CDR3: TGTGCCACCAGCAGAGAAGGGACAGGGGCCGGGGAGCTGTTTTTT. Full variable domain (missing parts from reference TRBV15 and TRBJ2-2): DAMVIQNPRYQVTQFGKPVTLSCSQTLNHNVMYWYQQKSSQAPKLLFHYYDKDFNNEADTPDNFQSRRPNTSFCFLDIRSPGLGDTAMYLCATSREGTGAGELFFGEGSRLTVL.

The table lists this clonotype with many counts. The V gene is TRBV7-9, the J gene TRBJ2-5; D might be TRBD2 (7 bases). Trimming stripped 7 bases from V and 4 bases from J, with 22 bases between. The germline V gene has CDR1 SEHNR and CDR2 FQNEAQ (reference sequence). The CDR3 runs to 16 residues. CDR3 amino acids: CASTSGGGTSGETQYF. DNA of the CDR3: TGTGCCAGCACCTCGGGGGGCGGCACATCAGGAGAGACCCAGTACTTC.

This clonotype was recorded at least ten times. The chain links TRBV7-2 to TRBJ1-1; no clear D. Per the germline V gene, CDR1 is SGHTA and CDR2 is FQGNSA. The CDR3 covers 14 residues. V lost 4 bases and J lost 3, with 12 bases in between. DNA of the CDR3: TGTGCCAGCAGCTCGTTCCCGCGGGACACTGAAGCTTTCTTT. It encodes CASSSFPRDTEAFF.

As to this clonotype: A clone one base away is much larger, so this may be a read error. This chain links TRBV7-9 with TRBJ2-5, with 13 bases matching TRBD2. This CDR3 spans 17 amino acids. V lost 7 bases to trimming and J lost 1 base; unmatched junction nucleotides: 9. The germline gives CDR1 SEHNR, CDR2 FQNEAQ (reference sequence). CDR3 DNA sequence: TGTGCCAGCAACTCAGGGGGACTAGCGGGGAGCCAAGAGACCCAGTACTTC. Residues: CASNSGGLAGSQETQYF.

This clonotype came up a few times. The chain combines TRBV7-8 with TRBJ2-3, with 8 nucleotides matching TRBD1. Germline V lookup: CDR1 SGHVS, CDR2 FQNEAQ. This CDR3 has 15 amino acids. V dropped 5 bases and J dropped 2; count of bases not matched to a gene: 6. CDR3 residues: CASSLPGGPTDTQYF. DNA of the CDR3: TGTGCCAGCAGCCTTCCAGGGGGCCCCACAGATACGCAGTATTTT.

This clonotype was observed many times. The chain combines TRBV4-2 with TRBJ2-7, with 13 nucleotides matching TRBD2. The CDR3 is made up of 16 amino acids. V trimming: 3 bases; J trimming: 5 bases; junction bases outside the gene matches: 7. From germline, CDR1 is LGHNA and CDR2 YNFKEQ. This CDR3 is CASSHGTSGIRDEQYF. CDR3 coding DNA: TGTGCCAGCAGCCACGGGACTAGCGGGATCCGGGACGAGCAGTACTTC.

The chain employs TRBV10-3 and TRBJ2-6, with D tentatively TRBD1 (6 bases). Trimming took 6 bases from V and 4 from J, leaving 7 bases between them. Germline CDR1 and CDR2: ENHRY and SYGVKD. This CDR3 spans 13 amino acids. The CDR3 here is CAIRGTGANVLTF. CDR3 nucleotide sequence: TGTGCCATCAGGGGGACAGGGGCCAACGTCCTGACTTTC.

This clonotype is judged medium-sized. The rearrangement uses TRBV5-1 and TRBJ2-2; possible D gene TRBD1, 5 bases. The V gene lost 2 bases and the J gene lost 0 bases, with 11 bases spanning the gap. This CDR3 is 16 amino acids long. Germline CDR1 is SGHRS and CDR2 is YFSETQ. The CDR3 is CASSLTGESNTGELFF. The CDR3 bases are TGCGCCAGCAGCTTAACAGGCGAATCGAACACCGGGGAGCTGTTTTTT. The complete variable domain, with remaining parts taken from reference TRBV5-1 and TRBJ2-2, reads KAGVTQTPRYLIKTRGQQVTLSCSPISGHRSVSWYQQTPGQGLQFLFEYFSETQRNKGNFPGRFSGRQFSNSRSEMNVSTLELGDSALYLCASSLTGESNTGELFFGEGSRLTVL.

Note on this clonotype: The final CDR3 position lacks the conserved phenylalanine or tryptophan, pointing to a likely read error. Because the CDR3's place on the DNA is in doubt, the DNA is left out and the CDR3 is given as listed by TCRdb. The chain recombines TRBV29-1 with TRBJ1-3. Germline V lookup: CDR1 SQVTM, CDR2 ANQGSEA. Both ends counted, the CDR3 spans 8 residues. CDR3 residues: CSVRDWNT.

V is TRBV7-2 and J is TRBJ2-7; D possibly corresponds to TRBD2 (6 bases). Per the germline V gene, CDR1 is SGHTA and CDR2 is FQGNSA. CDR3 length equals 16 residues. Trimming stripped 5 bases from V and 1 base from J, with 18 bases between. Here the CDR3 reads CASSQGFGGASYEQYF. In DNA form, the CDR3 reads TGTGCCAGCAGCCAAGGGTTTGGAGGGGCTTCCTACGAGCAGTACTTC.

This clonotype was seen many times. The chain combines TRBV7-2 with TRBJ2-5, with 10 bases matching TRBD2. The CDR3 is made up of 14 amino acids. After removal of 5 bases from V and 5 bases from J, the junction contained 5 bases not matched to a gene. Germline V gene lookup returns CDR1 SGHTA and CDR2 FQGNSA. The CDR3 region is CASSTSGARETQYF. CDR3 sequence (DNA): TGTGCCAGCAGCACTAGCGGGGCCAGGGAGACCCAGTACTTC. Drawing the rest from reference TRBV7-2 and TRBJ2-5, the complete variable domain is GAGVSQSPSNKVTEKGKDVELRCDPISGHTALYWYRQSLGQGLEFLIYFQGNSAPDKSGLPSDRFSAERTGGSVSTLTIQRTQQEDSAVYLCASSTSGARETQYFGPGTRLLVL.

Here the CDR3 DNA reads TGTGCCAGCAGCTGGACTAGCGGGAGGACGTACGAGCAGTACTTC. Translated: CASSWTSGRTYEQYF. The chain has TRBV7-9 and TRBJ2-7; TRBD2 matches 14 bases. V lost 4 bases and J lost 4; bases outside the gene matches: 3. Germline V gene sequence: CDR1 SEHNR, CDR2 FQNEAQ (reference sequence). This CDR3 region has 15 residues. Together with reference TRBV7-9 and TRBJ2-7, the CDR3 gives the full variable domain: DTGVSQNPRHKITKRGQNVTFRCDPISEHNRLYWYRQTLGQGPEFLTYFQNEAQLEKSRLLSDRFSAERPKGSFSTLEIQRTEQGDSAMYLCASSWTSGRTYEQYFGPGTRLTVT.

There are many counts of this clonotype. The chain couples TRBV2 to TRBJ1-2; unclear D gene. The germline CDR1 and CDR2 sequences are SNHLY and FYNNEI. Trimming pared 4 bases from V and 4 bases from J, leaving 13 bases between. The CDR3 runs to 14 residues. This CDR3 reads CASSGQTRIYGYTF. CDR3 nucleotide sequence: TGTGCCAGCAGTGGGCAGACGAGAATCTATGGCTACACCTTC.

The V call is TRBV24-1, the J call TRBJ1-4, with TRBD1 as a possible D gene (5 bases). Germline CDR1 is KGHDR and CDR2 is SFDVKD. Trimming pared 3 bases from V and 13 bases from J, leaving 11 bases between. The CDR3 sequence is 12 residues long. The chain's CDR3 is CATSDPRDLLFF. CDR3 coding DNA: TGTGCCACCAGTGATCCTAGGGACCTACTGTTTTTT.

This chain joins TRBV29-1 and TRBJ2-6; D is perhaps TRBD1 (5 bases). V dropped 8 bases and J dropped 4 bases, with 15 bases sitting between them. There are 14 residues in the CDR3. The V gene's germline CDR1 is SQVTM and CDR2 ANQGSEA. The CDR3 nucleotides read TGCAGCTCGTTGGGGCTGGGGGGGGCCAACGTCCTGACTTTC. This gives the protein CSSLGLGGANVLTF.